A single sample is the source of the 18 T cell receptor beta chains below, sequenced in a study of OX40 agonist ivuxolimab in advanced cancers. Sequencing was performed with immunoSEQ multiplex PCR; in TCRdb, only in-frame clones are kept and a portion is missing. The sample lists tens of thousands of clones; 80% to 90% were seen once. The starting material was CD4+ or CD8+ T cells sorted from blood, obtained in a trial of the OX40 agonist ivuxolimab. The receptors were sampled from an adult with an advanced solid tumor such as melanoma, head and neck, liver or kidney cancer.

The genes are TRBV6-1 and TRBJ2-7, with a tentative D call TRBD1 (5 bases). Trimming cost V 6 bases and J 2 bases, with 11 bases left between them. CDR1 and CDR2 from the germline V gene are MNHNS and SASEGT. This CDR3 contains 13 residues. DNA of the CDR3: TGTGCCAGCAGCCTAGACAGCGCCTACGAGCAGTACTTC. Protein: CASSLDSAYEQYF.

The gene calls are TRBV10-3 and TRBJ2-1; 9 positions match TRBD2. The CDR3 is made up of 14 amino acids. Looked up from germline, CDR1 is ENHRY and CDR2 is SYGVKD. J gave up 2 bases and V 8 bases, and 4 bases lay outside the gene matches. For the CDR3, the DNA is TGTGCCATCGAGACTAGCGGACCCTACAATGAGCAGTTCTTC. Protein: CAIETSGPYNEQFF.

This clone was detected a few times. This sequence joins TRBV7-9 and TRBJ2-7, with D unclear. Trimming cost V 1 base and J 2 bases, with 12 bases left between them. The CDR3 sequence is 15 residues long. CDR1 and CDR2 (germline): SEHNR, FQNEAQ (reference sequence). The CDR3 spells CASSLDGSPTYEQYF. CDR3 bases: TGTGCCAGCAGCTTAGATGGCAGCCCAACCTACGAGCAGTACTTC.

This clone has more than one count but fewer than ten. The chain joins TRBV4-1 to TRBJ2-7; D gene ambiguous. This CDR3 region has 15 residues. CDR1 and CDR2 from the germline V gene are MGHRA and YSYEKL. V lost 0 bases and J lost 2, with 11 bases in between. CDR3 in DNA: TGCGCCAGCAGCCAAGAACCGGCCAGTACCTACGAGCAGTACTTC. This codes for CASSQEPASTYEQYF.

This chain links TRBV11-3 with TRBJ2-5; 7 nucleotides match TRBD1. The CDR3 has 15 amino acids. Germline CDR1 SGHNT, CDR2 YENEEA. V was clipped by 4 bases and J by 2 bases; unmatched bases: 7. The CDR3 sequence is CASSSGQTLQETQYF. The CDR3 DNA is TGTGCCAGCAGCTCGGGACAGACTCTTCAAGAGACCCAGTACTTC. The entire variable domain, with the rest obtained from reference TRBV11-3 and TRBJ2-5, is as follows: EAGVVQSPRYKIIEKKQPVAFWCNPISGHNTLYWYLQNLGQGPELLIRYENEEAVDDSQLPKDRFSAERLKGVDSTLKIQPAELGDSAVYLCASSSGQTLQETQYFGPGTRLLVL.

The chain is built from TRBV5-6 and TRBJ2-5, with D possibly matching TRBD1 (5 bases). Germline assignment: CDR1 SGHDT and CDR2 YYEEEE. The CDR3 is 13 residues long. V dropped 0 bases and J dropped 5 bases, with 8 bases sitting between them. CDR3 protein: CASSLAGRETQYF. The CDR3 region has the DNA TGTGCCAGCAGCTTGGCAGGGCGTGAGACCCAGTACTTC.

The rearrangement uses TRBV7-9 and TRBJ2-2, with 7 bases lining up with TRBD1. In germline, CDR1 is SEHNR, CDR2 FQNEAQ (reference sequence). Trimming took 5 bases from V and 3 from J; bases not matched to a gene: 3. This CDR3 contains 14 residues. The CDR3 nucleotides are TGTGCCAGCAGCCGGGACAGCGACACCGGGGAGCTGTTTTTT. Its translation is CASSRDSDTGELFF.

The CDR3 reads CASSSTPAASEQYF. CDR3 nucleotide sequence: TGTGCCAGCAGTTCCACACCAGCCGCGTCCGAGCAGTACTTC. The J gene is TRBJ2-7, the V gene TRBV27, with D uncertain. Trimming took 4 bases from V and 6 from J, leaving 16 bases between them. Germline loops: CDR1 MNHEY, CDR2 SMNVEV (reference sequence). This CDR3 is 14 amino acids long.

V and J are TRBV28 and TRBJ2-7; 9 positions agree with TRBD1. The CDR3 runs 19 residues. V lost 2 bases to trimming and J lost 2 bases; unmatched junction nucleotides: 16. Germline V gene data show CDR1 as MDHEN and CDR2 as SYDVKM. This CDR3 is CASSLRSRQGGIPTYEQYF. In DNA, the CDR3 is TGTGCCAGCAGTTTAAGGTCGCGACAGGGGGGCATTCCTACCTACGAGCAGTACTTC. Together with reference TRBV28 and TRBJ2-7, the CDR3 gives the full variable domain: DVKVTQSSRYLVKRTGEKVFLECVQDMDHENMFWYRQDPGLGLRLIYFSYDVKMKEKGDIPEGYSVSREKKERFSLILESASTNQTSMYLCASSLRSRQGGIPTYEQYFGPGTRLTVT.

The chain is built from TRBV19 and TRBJ2-7; 9 bases align to TRBD1. The germline gives CDR1 LNHDA, CDR2 SQIVND (reference sequence). The CDR3 totals 13 residues. Unmatched junction bases numbered 4, after V lost 6 bases and J lost 4 bases. The CDR3 DNA is TGTGCCAGTAGAGGACAGGGGTTGTACGAGCAGTACTTC. Translating gives CASRGQGLYEQYF.

This sequence joins TRBV15 and TRBJ1-2; TRBD1 agrees at 12 bases. Per the germline V gene, CDR1 is LNHNV and CDR2 is YYDKDF (reference sequence). CDR3 length equals 15 residues. The J segment lost 8 bases and the V segment lost 2 bases, leaving 6 bases of the junction unmatched. The CDR3 spells CATSRPGQGAHGYTF. The CDR3 DNA sequence: TGTGCCACCAGCAGACCGGGACAGGGGGCGCACGGCTACACCTTC.

The gene calls are TRBV5-1 and TRBJ2-3; 14 bases line up with TRBD2. The CDR3 spans 16 residues. In germline, CDR1 is SGHRS, CDR2 YFSETQ. Trimming removed 0 bases from V and 4 bases from J; junction bases left unmatched: 1. CDR3 amino acids: CASSLAGLAGADTQYF. CDR3 DNA sequence: TGCGCCAGCAGCTTGGCGGGACTAGCGGGAGCAGATACGCAGTATTTT.

The gene calls are TRBV4-3 and TRBJ1-2; no definite D call. CDR1 is LGHNA, CDR2 YSLEER, per germline. CDR3 length equals 11 residues. V shed 6 bases and J shed 7 bases, with 9 bases lying between them. DNA for the CDR3: TGCGCCAGCAGTGGCTCGCGTGGCTACACCTTC. Its protein product is CASSGSRGYTF.

V usage is TRBV30 and J usage is TRBJ1-1; no clear D gene. Germline-derived CDR1 and CDR2 are GTSNPN and SVGIG (reference sequence). Deletions cut 0 bases from V and 1 base from J, with 6 bases between. This CDR3 spans 13 amino acids. This CDR3 is CAWSVTSNTEAFF. CDR3 nucleotides: TGTGCCTGGAGTGTAACCTCGAACACTGAAGCTTTCTTT.

The gene calls are TRBV5-4 and TRBJ2-3, with 9 bases fitting TRBD2. The germline V gene has CDR1 SGHNT and CDR2 YYREEE (reference sequence). Trimming removed 0 bases from V and 4 bases from J; junction bases left unmatched: 9. This CDR3 has 17 residues. The CDR3 DNA follows: TGTGCCAGCAGCTTGGCCGCGCGGGGGGGCCTCGCAGATACGCAGTATTTT. The encoded protein is CASSLAARGGLADTQYF.

The J gene is TRBJ1-5, the V gene TRBV5-1; no firm D call. CDR1 and CDR2 (germline): SGHRS, YFSETQ. This CDR3 spans 14 amino acids. Deletions cut 0 bases from V and 7 bases from J, with 11 bases between. CDR3 in DNA: TGCGCCAGCAGCTTGGGGGGTGGCGGACAGCCCCAGCATTTT. Its translation: CASSLGGGGQPQHF.

The chain joins TRBV4-3 to TRBJ2-7; TRBD1 matches 9 bases. The CDR3 has 13 residues. Germline trimming cut 2 bases from V and 6 bases from J; bases unmatched to any gene: 2. CDR1 is LGHNA and CDR2 is YSLEER in the germline V gene. CDR3 residues: CASSQWTGAEQYF. DNA of the CDR3: TGCGCCAGCAGCCAATGGACAGGGGCCGAGCAGTACTTC.

The rearrangement joins TRBV7-6 to TRBJ2-7, with a weak D call TRBD2 (5 bases). The CDR3 extends over 13 amino acids. CDR1 is SGHVS and CDR2 is FNYEAQ in the germline V gene. The V end was cut by 2 bases, the J end by 6 bases, with 11 bases between. DNA for the CDR3: TGTGCCAGCAGCTTAAGTCAGAGCGGCGAGCAGTACTTC. The encoded protein is CASSLSQSGEQYF. Supplemented by reference TRBV7-6 and TRBJ2-7, the full variable domain reads GAGVSQSPRYKVTKRGQDVALRCDPISGHVSLYWYRQALGQGPEFLTYFNYEAQQDKSGLPNDRFSAERPEGSISTLTIQRTEQRDSAMYRCASSLSQSGEQYFGPGTRLTVT.